This is a list of T cell receptor beta chains from one sample in a study of sequential checkpoint blockade in melanoma. The data were produced by immunoSEQ multiplex PCR, yet TCRdb's version contains in-frame clones alone and is incomplete. The profile shows approximately 20,000 clones, approximately 26% of them singletons. The material sequenced was tumor tissue (inferred from file names), taken from a patient given nivolumab and ipilimumab in sequence. All receptors derive from a human donor with melanoma. Both conserved end residues are part of each CDR3. The order of the fields is CDR3 protein, J gene, V gene.

CDR3 protein: CASSPGQGASSSGNTIYF
J gene: TRBJ1-3
V gene: TRBV5-1

CDR3 protein: CASSLEQGSGANVLTF
J gene: TRBJ2-6
V gene: TRBV7-6

CDR3 protein: CASSTGQIQETQYF
J gene: TRBJ2-5
V gene: TRBV11-3

CDR3 protein: CASSSNFNTEAFF
J gene: TRBJ1-1
V gene: TRBV7-1

CDR3 protein: CASSVSAKGAGANVLTF
J gene: TRBJ2-6
V gene: TRBV6-8

CDR3 protein: CASSQVFPGQGYEQYF
J gene: TRBJ2-7
V gene: TRBV14

CDR3 protein: CASVGKAGGSYEQYF
J gene: TRBJ2-7
V gene: TRBV19

CDR3 protein: CATGLGSYEQYF
J gene: TRBJ2-7
V gene: TRBV6-8

CDR3 protein: CASRPVAPGDGYTF
J gene: TRBJ1-2
V gene: TRBV5-1

CDR3 protein: CASRPTGTENSYEQYF
J gene: TRBJ2-7
V gene: TRBV6-7

CDR3 protein: CASSLTGTGIHEQYF
J gene: TRBJ2-7
V gene: TRBV18

CDR3 protein: CASSLVGGGPNEQFF
J gene: TRBJ2-1
V gene: TRBV5-1

CDR3 protein: CAWNPYGRAKETQYF
J gene: TRBJ2-5
V gene: TRBV30

CDR3 protein: CASSLAGGSTYEQYF
J gene: TRBJ2-7
V gene: TRBV11-3

CDR3 protein: CASSYSSMEELFF
J gene: TRBJ2-2
V gene: TRBV6-8

CDR3 protein: CASKEVAGSSYEQYF
J gene: TRBJ2-7
V gene: TRBV6-8

CDR3 protein: CASSPPLGGSGYTF
J gene: TRBJ1-2
V gene: TRBV18

CDR3 protein: CASSFVRGYEQYF
J gene: TRBJ2-7
V gene: TRBV4-2

CDR3 protein: CASSFGSGVLYEQYF
J gene: TRBJ2-7
V gene: TRBV11-3

CDR3 protein: CASKSTGVGLSTEAFF
J gene: TRBJ1-1
V gene: TRBV5-1

CDR3 protein: CAWSVLELFDEQFF
J gene: TRBJ2-1
V gene: TRBV30

CDR3 protein: CASSLSGRAYEQYF
J gene: TRBJ2-7
V gene: TRBV11-3

CDR3 protein: CADLGQANRSITGELFF
J gene: TRBJ2-2
V gene: TRBV9

CDR3 protein: CASSSTARADTQYF
J gene: TRBJ2-3
V gene: TRBV11-3